The 20 T cell receptor beta chains listed next were all sequenced from one sample in a study of blood T cell repertoires in COVID-19. The table came from immunoSEQ multiplex PCR; TCRdb's copy has only in-frame clones and leaves some out. The data hold a few hundred thousand clones, with around 88% observed a single time. What was sequenced was peripheral blood. The source of these receptors is a woman under 40 with COVID-19, enrolled during active disease.

As DNA, the CDR3 is TGCGCCAGCAGTCCGTCAGCGGGGGCAGATACGCAGTATTTT. It translates to CASSPSAGADTQYF. The chain recombines TRBV10-1 with TRBJ2-3; 8 bases map to TRBD2. V shed 5 bases, J shed 4 bases, and the junction held 5 bases outside the gene matches. This CDR3 has 14 residues. Per the germline V gene, CDR1 is WNHNN and CDR2 is SYGVQD (reference sequence).

The chain's CDR3 is CASSAGLAGADTQYF. The CDR3 region has the DNA TGTGCCAGCAGCGCCGGACTAGCGGGAGCAGATACGCAGTATTTT. This rearrangement joins TRBV9 to TRBJ2-3, with 13 bases fitting TRBD2. This CDR3 is 15 amino acids long. CDR1 and CDR2 (germline): SGDLS, YYNGEE. J lost 4 bases, V lost 3 bases, and 2 bases had no gene match.

This clone was recorded only once. The V call is TRBV6-5, the J call TRBJ2-3; 8 nucleotides align to TRBD1. This CDR3 region has 16 residues. Unmatched junction bases numbered 5, after V lost 2 bases and J lost 1 base. The germline V gene encodes CDR1 MNHEY and CDR2 SVGAGI. The CDR3: CASSYPTGQGTDTQYF. The DNA for the CDR3 is TGTGCCAGCAGTTACCCTACGGGACAGGGCACAGATACGCAGTATTTT.

The rearrangement links TRBV27 to TRBJ1-5; 7 nucleotides line up with TRBD1. This CDR3 has 17 amino acids. After removal of 0 bases from V and 10 bases from J, the junction contained 15 bases not matched to a gene. Germline V gene lookup returns CDR1 MNHEY and CDR2 SMNVEV (reference sequence). As DNA, the CDR3 is TGTGCCAGCAGTTTATCGTGGCGGACAGGCCTACACAGACCCCAGCATTTT. Residues: CASSLSWRTGLHRPQHF.

The chain links TRBV5-4 to TRBJ1-2; D ambiguous. Germline V gives CDR1 SGHNT, CDR2 YYREEE (reference sequence). The CDR3 has 15 amino acids. V dropped 4 bases and J dropped 4 bases, with 17 bases sitting between them. The CDR3 sequence: CASSDPERISYGYTF. The CDR3 nucleotides are TGTGCCAGCAGCGATCCGGAGCGTATCTCCTATGGCTACACCTTC.

The chain joins TRBV2 to TRBJ1-3; weak D call: TRBD1 (6 bases). Germline-derived CDR1 and CDR2 are SNHLY and FYNNEI. V was trimmed by 4 bases and J by 3 bases, leaving 10 bases between them. The CDR3 totals 14 residues. The CDR3 nucleotides are TGTGCCAGCAGTGCCGCCAGGGGTGGAAACACCATATATTTT. Amino acid sequence: CASSAARGGNTIYF.

The V gene is TRBV12-3 or TRBV12-4, the J gene TRBJ1-5; D ambiguous. The CDR3 has 13 amino acids. Trimming took 6 bases from V and 6 from J, leaving 12 bases between them. The CDR3 spells CASRPDGPQPQHF. The CDR3 DNA is TGTGCCAGCAGACCAGATGGGCCTCAGCCCCAGCATTTT.

This chain joins TRBV18 and TRBJ2-1; the match to TRBD2 covers 8 bases. This CDR3 is 15 amino acids long. Germline CDR1 and CDR2: KGHSH and LQKENI. V dropped 2 bases and J dropped 9; count of bases not matched to a gene: 9. CDR3 sequence (DNA): TGTGCCAGCTCACCAAACGCGGGGGGCTCGGGTGAGCAGTTCTTC. Its protein product is CASSPNAGGSGEQFF.

The chain couples TRBV28 to TRBJ1-5; the match to TRBD1 covers 11 bases. The trim removed 5 bases at V and 6 bases at J, leaving 6 bases unmatched. Per germline, CDR1 MDHEN and CDR2 SYDVKM. The CDR3 covers 15 residues. CDR3 in DNA: TGTGCCAGCAGTCCCCCAGGACAGGGGGCTCAGCCCCAGCATTTT. Protein product: CASSPPGQGAQPQHF.

In DNA, the CDR3 is TGTGCCAGCGACCGGGCTAGCGGGGGCCGCTCCTACAATGAGCAGTTCTTC. Its translation is CASDRASGGRSYNEQFF. This chain connects TRBV28 to TRBJ2-1, with 10 bases lining up with TRBD2. Germline CDR1 and CDR2: MDHEN and SYDVKM. Trimming took 8 bases from V and 0 from J; bases not matched to a gene: 10. This CDR3 is 17 amino acids long.

V gene TRBV10-3 combines with J gene TRBJ1-6; a weak D match, TRBD1 (6 bases). Trimming pared 5 bases from V and 8 bases from J, leaving 22 bases between. Germline-derived CDR1 and CDR2 are ENHRY and SYGVKD. CDR3 size: 17 residues. The DNA for the CDR3 is TGTGCCATCAGTCCGTTAAAGGTAGGGGGGGGCGATTCACCCCTCCACTTT. Translation: CAISPLKVGGGDSPLHF.

The gene calls are TRBV25-1 and TRBJ1-3; D is possibly TRBD1 (6 bases). The CDR3 extends over 16 amino acids. The V gene lost 6 bases and the J gene lost 4 bases, with 19 bases spanning the gap. Germline V gene data show CDR1 as MGHDK and CDR2 as SYGVNS. The CDR3 loop reads CASRLTTGSSGNTIYF. The CDR3 DNA reads as TGTGCCAGCAGATTAACGACAGGATCTTCGGGAAACACCATATATTTT.

Of note for this clone: This sample also contains other DNA sequences that code for the same CDR3. The V call is TRBV5-1, the J call TRBJ2-7, with 9 bases matching TRBD1. Germline lookup yields CDR1 SGHRS and CDR2 YFSETQ. V shed 3 bases and J 3 bases; nucleotides not matched to a gene: 4. The CDR3 is 14 residues long. This CDR3 is CASSWGQGDYEQYF. CDR3 bases: TGCGCCAGCAGCTGGGGACAGGGAGACTACGAGCAGTACTTC.

A few counts support this clone. The gene calls are TRBV19 and TRBJ1-2; maybe TRBD1 (5 bases). The CDR3 extends over 15 amino acids. The V gene lost 2 bases and the J gene lost 6 bases, with 16 bases spanning the gap. Germline values: CDR1 LNHDA, CDR2 SQIVND (reference sequence). The CDR3 loop reads CASSISPGEEDGYTF. The CDR3 DNA is TGTGCCAGTAGTATAAGCCCGGGGGAGGAGGATGGCTACACCTTC.

The genes are TRBV4-3 and TRBJ1-4, with TRBD1 matching over 9 bases. The trim removed 2 bases at V and 7 bases at J, leaving 2 bases unmatched. The CDR3 extends over 14 amino acids. Per germline, CDR1 LGHNA and CDR2 YSLEER. In nucleotides, the CDR3 is TGCGCCAGCAGCCAAACGGACAGGGGTGAAAAACTGTTTTTT. Protein sequence: CASSQTDRGEKLFF.

CDR3 coding DNA: TGTGCCAGCAGCACCCGGACAGGGGGAGGCATTCAGTACTTC. Translated: CASSTRTGGGIQYF. The gene calls are TRBV7-8 and TRBJ2-4, with 10 nucleotides matching TRBD1. The CDR3 runs 14 residues. V lost 5 bases, J lost 9 bases, and 7 bases stayed unmatched. Germline loops: CDR1 SGHVS, CDR2 FQNEAQ.

The chain recombines TRBV6-5 with TRBJ2-7; 8 nucleotides match TRBD1. Germline CDR1 is MNHEY and CDR2 is SVGAGI. The CDR3 spans 15 residues. V trimming: 4 bases; J trimming: 7 bases; junction bases outside the gene matches: 12. The CDR3 sequence: CASSSQDRVGAEQYF. The CDR3 coding sequence is TGTGCCAGCAGTTCTCAGGACAGGGTAGGTGCGGAGCAGTACTTC.

Regarding this clone: This sample also contains other DNA sequences that code for the same CDR3. The chain employs TRBV7-9 and TRBJ1-2, with D perhaps matching TRBD1 (5 bases). CDR3 size: 15 residues. CDR1 and CDR2 (germline): SEHNR, FQNEAQ (reference sequence). V lost 1 base, J lost 4 bases, and 13 bases lay in between. The CDR3 loop reads CASSLEDRALYGYTF. The CDR3 DNA reads TGTGCCAGCAGCTTAGAAGACAGAGCCCTCTATGGCTACACCTTC.

The chain is built from TRBV9 and TRBJ2-2, with 7 bases lining up with TRBD2. CDR3 length: 16 residues. The V gene's germline CDR1 is SGDLS and CDR2 YYNGEE. The trim removed 0 bases at V and 4 bases at J, leaving 6 bases unmatched. CDR3 sequence reads: CASSVGGSRTTGELFF. DNA of the CDR3: TGTGCCAGCAGCGTAGGCGGGAGCCGTACCACCGGGGAGCTGTTTTTT.

The genes are TRBV5-1 and TRBJ2-1, with a tentative D call TRBD2 (6 bases). The CDR3 has 15 amino acids. Between the trimmed V and J ends, which lost 0 bases and 2 bases, there was a span of 9 bases. CDR1 is SGHRS, CDR2 YFSETQ, per germline. CDR3 sequence: CASSLGGEPYNEQFF. The CDR3 DNA sequence: TGCGCCAGCAGCTTGGGCGGGGAACCCTACAATGAGCAGTTCTTC.